This TCR beta chain emerged from a study of beta chain features in type 1 diabetes. Across the whole study: Examined across all samples were 90 million to 130 million sorted cells. General study results and limits: Equally in patients and controls, shorter templates might have been favored by PCR.

There are 14 residues in the CDR3. The germline V and J ends were trimmed by 0 bases and 3 bases, with 7 bases remaining between them. Germline V gene lookup returns CDR1 SGHRS and CDR2 YFSETQ. Every bit of the isolated RNA underwent reverse transcription, so sequencing read expressed TCRB transcripts. TCRdb keeps only in-frame clones here, not all; method: immunoSEQ multiplex PCR. The sample has under 950,000 clones; 17% are singletons. Only a few counts were recorded for this clone. The target antigen is unknown. Donors contributed one heparinised blood draw apiece, averaging about 100 mL. This sequence originates from a woman aged 18 to 35 in good health. The sample was naive CD4+ T cells from blood. The gene calls are TRBV5-1 and TRBJ2-1; D might be TRBD2 (5 bases). CDR3 coding DNA: TGCGCCAGCAGCTTGGTTGGACTCTACAATGAGCAGTTCTTC. Amino acid sequence: CASSLVGLYNEQFF.